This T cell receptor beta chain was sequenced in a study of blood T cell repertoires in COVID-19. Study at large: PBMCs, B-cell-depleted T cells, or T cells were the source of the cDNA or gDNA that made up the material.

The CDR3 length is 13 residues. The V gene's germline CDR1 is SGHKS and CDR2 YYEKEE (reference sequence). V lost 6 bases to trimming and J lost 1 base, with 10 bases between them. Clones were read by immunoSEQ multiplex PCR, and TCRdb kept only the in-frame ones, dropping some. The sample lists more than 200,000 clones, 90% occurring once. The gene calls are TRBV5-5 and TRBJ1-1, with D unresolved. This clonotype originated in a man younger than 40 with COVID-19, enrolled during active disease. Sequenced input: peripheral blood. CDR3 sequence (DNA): TGTGCCAGCACCCTGACAAGGAACACTGAAGCTTTCTTT. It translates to CASTLTRNTEAFF.